The entry below gives a single T cell receptor (beta chain) sequence along with its context. Its antigen target is currently unknown. No base quality values were provided; no much bigger clone lies one nucleotide off. This record comes from a study of shared clonotypes between healthy human individuals (dated by TCRdb to the early 2020s). For context, the study as a whole: The cohort included three men and a couple of women between 18 and 49 years of age. For each donor, CD4 naive and CD4 memory were each given three plates, CD8 naive was given two plates, and CD8 memory was given one plate. The study deeply sequenced blood TCR repertoires of roughly five healthy adults to estimate repertoire size and the extent of clonotype sharing between individuals. To increase sequencing depth and limit assay-specific biases, TCR repertoire library preparation and sequencing were carried out by different laboratories using diverse techniques. Leukapheresis yielded between about 0.8 and 9.5 billion PBMCs per donor. The paper's findings and limits, for the study overall: Higher generation probabilities were observed for clonotypes shared by all four sorted-subset donors than for non-shared clonotypes. Rarefaction of sorted-subset datasets indicated incomplete sequencing despite the large sequencing depth. Sharing across a few donors was observed for around 5% of naive CD4, 3.5% of naive CD8, about 2.3% of memory CD4, and roughly 0.4% of memory CD8 clonotypes. Because the study included a small number of donors, the genetic and exposure-history diversity represented was limited. Naive subsets generally had larger estimated clonotype richness than memory subsets. Sampling was restricted to blood, and TCR repertoires in tissues likely differ from the TCR repertoires found in blood. Pairwise subsampling led to the expectation that sequencing depth would affect the degree of clonotype sharing among donors.

TCR CDR3 regions were amplified from genomic DNA by multiplex PCR using the deep immunoSEQ assay. For each cell subset, the extracted genomic DNA was distributed evenly across all wells of several immunoSEQ 96-well plates, and each plate served as one replicate. For sorted subsets, approximately 200 ng of genomic DNA, equivalent to 25,000 to 30,000 T cell genomes, went into each replicate PCR. Purified libraries were measured with a Qubit 3.0 fluorometer, size-checked on a Bioanalyzer 2100, and measured again with the KAPA Library Quantification kit. Every immunoSEQ 96-well plate was sequenced on a dedicated single-read 150-cycle Illumina NextSeq 550 flow cell. As for the authors' bioinformatics: Because the immunoSEQ output held only junctional sequences and lacked quality scores, the filtering could not match the filtering applied to full-length reads. To assign V/J genes and CDR3, sequences were annotated using PyIR, a Python wrapper for IgBLAST v1.9, with IMGT germline references. Reads with weak V/J assignments (E-value above 1e-6), missing CDR3, stop codons, out-of-frame junctions, or ambiguous translated residues were removed. A V3J clonotype was defined by an identical inferred V gene, J gene, and CDR3 amino acid sequence. Percentage overlap between repertoires was computed as shared unique clonotypes divided by the size of the smaller repertoire. Three approaches were used to assess repertoire richness: RTK rarefaction, the Chao1 estimator, and Recon v2.1 estimates of unobserved clonotypes. For all TCRbeta clonotypes obtained by the gDNA method from a few donors, generation probabilities were computed with OLGA. The table comes from immuneACCESS by way of TCRdb, which keeps in-frame sequences with V and J called. Part of the clones is missing from these tables; in studies checked, under half for an unresolved V gene and the rest for unknown reasons. The V and J calls and clone size were taken over from that table, and D and trimming were inferred from the DNA. This sample has approximately 1,500,000 clones in its table, and around 97% of those were observed once. The top ten clones comprise approximately 1.2% of the sample.

The donors were healthy, HIV-negative adults who had no recently reported acute infections or vaccinations. Only Caucasian adults living in Nashville, Tennessee, USA were represented among the donors. CD4+ T cells were enriched through magnetic negative selection, after which naive cells were positively selected on CD45RA and the remaining negative fraction served as the memory subset. Blood was obtained by leukapheresis, after which PBMCs were separated by Ficoll-Histopaque density gradient centrifugation and cryopreserved in liquid nitrogen vapor phase. Analytical flow cytometry was used to check the purity and quantity of every magnetically sorted T cell population. Genomic DNA was isolated from every sorted fraction and measured by UV absorbance on a Nanodrop 2000c. The material sequenced was naive CD4+ T cells sorted from blood. The cell subset or site label of this sample denotes: CD45RA+ positively selected. This TCR derives from a young man in good health.

The CDR3: CSVDNLQETQYF. The base sequence is TGCAGCGTTGATAATCTTCAAGAGACCCAGTACTTC. The sequence is built from TRBV29-1 and TRBJ2-5; no D segment can be confidently identified. The CDR3 has 12 amino acids, counting the end cysteine and phenylalanine. Only CDR3 DNA is held: 36 bases, read in frame from base 1. The germline V gene sets CDR1 to SQVTM and CDR2 to ANQGSEA. Relative to germline, V is 3 bases shorter and J is 2 bases shorter, with 7 bases between their ends.